Presented here are 14 T cell receptor beta chains from one specimen sequenced in a study of T cell clonotyping in hematopoietic cell transplantation (dated by TCRdb to the early 2020s). What the time point label conveys for this sample: recipient sample taken at acute GVHD onset. The library was produced with the immunoSEQ multiplex PCR assay. TCRdb obtained this table from immuneACCESS and retained in-frame rearrangements with V and J assigned. These tables miss some clones; where compared with another copy, unresolved V genes account for less than half of the shortfall, and the remainder is unexplained. For this sample there are 8,000 to 8,500 clones; roughly nine tenths appear just once. 4.2% of the sample rests with the top ten. The sample was peripheral blood mononuclear cells, taken at the time of graft-versus-host disease after allogeneic stem cell transplant. The receptor set was obtained from a male patient aged 55 to 70 who had an allogeneic stem cell transplant from a related donor, so the T cells may come from the graft donor. Some clones in this sample may be carry-over from other donors' samples.

The chain uses TRBV5-1 and TRBJ2-3; 9 bases are shared with TRBD2. After removal of 3 bases from V and 4 bases from J, the junction contained 6 bases not matched to a gene. CDR1 and CDR2 (germline): SGHRS, YFSETQ. The CDR3 contains 15 residues. In nucleotides, the CDR3 is TGCGCCAGCAGCTCTCCGGGACTAGCCCCAGATACGCAGTATTTT. Translation gives CASSSPGLAPDTQYF.

The chain employs TRBV28 and TRBJ2-3; D is ambiguous. V was shortened by 5 bases and J by 6 bases, with 6 bases between the two germline ends. CDR3 length: 11 amino acids. Germline CDR1 is MDHEN and CDR2 is SYDVKM. The CDR3 reads CASSNWDTQYF. As DNA, the CDR3 is TGTGCCAGCAGTAATTGGGATACGCAGTATTTT. The full variable domain, in which reference TRBV28 and TRBJ2-3 provide the parts outside the CDR3, is DVKVTQSSRYLVKRTGEKVFLECVQDMDHENMFWYRQDPGLGLRLIYFSYDVKMKEKGDIPEGYSVSREKKERFSLILESASTNQTSMYLCASSNWDTQYFGPGTRLTVL.

V and J are TRBV19 and TRBJ1-1; TRBD1 is a possible D gene (5 bases). Germline CDR1 reads LNHDA; CDR2 reads SQIVND (reference sequence). V dropped 6 bases and J dropped 3 bases, with 20 bases sitting between them. CDR3 length: 16 amino acids. The DNA for the CDR3 is TGTGCCAGTAGCCCGACAGAAAATCGGGCCTACACTGAAGCTTTCTTT. Translation gives CASSPTENRAYTEAFF.

This clone has just one count. Mismatch with germline at one junction end may stem from a read error. This chain links TRBV11-2 with TRBJ1-3; D is possibly TRBD1 (5 bases). This CDR3 has 15 amino acids. Per the germline V gene, CDR1 is SGHAT and CDR2 is FQNNGV. In nucleotides, the CDR3 is TGTGCCAGCAGCCCCATTACCTCGGGGGGAAAGACCATATATTTT. The encoded protein is CASSPITSGGKTIYF.

The CDR3 sequence: CASSELGGSNQPQHF. The CDR3 DNA is TGTGCCAGCAGTGAATTGGGAGGAAGCAATCAGCCCCAGCATTTT. V usage is TRBV25-1 and J usage is TRBJ1-5; D call uncertain. There are 15 residues in the CDR3. CDR1 MGHDK and CDR2 SYGVNS come from the germline V gene. V was clipped by 1 base and J by 1 base, with 8 bases between them.

V usage is TRBV9 and J usage is TRBJ2-7; D is tentatively TRBD1 or TRBD2 (5 bases each). V dropped 2 bases and J dropped 2 bases, with 11 bases sitting between them. The CDR3 runs 14 residues. CDR1 and CDR2 from the germline V gene are SGDLS and YYNGEE. The DNA of the CDR3 is TGTGCCAGCAGCGTTGGGGACCGGCCCTACGAGCAGTACTTC. Translated, it gives CASSVGDRPYEQYF.

V and J are TRBV11-3 and TRBJ2-5; 10 bases line up with TRBD2. Trimming took 3 bases from V and 5 from J; bases not matched to a gene: 9. CDR3 length: 16 amino acids. Looked up from germline, CDR1 is SGHNT and CDR2 is YENEEA. CDR3 nucleotides: TGTGCCAGCAGCTTCCCCAAGCGGGGGGGCGAGGAGACCCAGTACTTC. Its protein is CASSFPKRGGEETQYF. Complete variable domain (other parts from reference TRBV11-3 and TRBJ2-5): EAGVVQSPRYKIIEKKQPVAFWCNPISGHNTLYWYLQNLGQGPELLIRYENEEAVDDSQLPKDRFSAERLKGVDSTLKIQPAELGDSAVYLCASSFPKRGGEETQYFGPGTRLLVL.

This clone was found a few times. The J gene is TRBJ1-6, the V gene TRBV15, with unresolved D. The CDR3 is 13 amino acids. Germline CDR1 LNHNV, CDR2 YYDKDF (reference sequence). Trimming took off 0 bases at V and 13 bases at J, with 10 bases between the two ends. The chain's CDR3 is CATSRETAAPLHF. The DNA of the CDR3 is TGTGCCACCAGCAGAGAGACGGCAGCCCCCCTCCACTTT. Complete variable domain (other parts from reference TRBV15 and TRBJ1-6): DAMVIQNPRYQVTQFGKPVTLSCSQTLNHNVMYWYQQKSSQAPKLLFHYYDKDFNNEADTPDNFQSRRPNTSFCFLDIRSPGLGDTAMYLCATSRETAAPLHFGNGTRLTVT.

The chain employs TRBV28 and TRBJ1-2; possibly TRBD1 for D (5 bases). This CDR3 has 13 amino acids. Per the germline V gene, CDR1 is MDHEN and CDR2 is SYDVKM. Trimming stripped 6 bases from V and 3 bases from J, with 11 bases between. This chain's CDR3 is CASSYGGDYGYTF. The CDR3 DNA is TGTGCCAGCAGCTACGGAGGGGACTATGGCTACACCTTC.

This clone was recorded a few times. The CDR3 is CASSGVDSRNSPLHF. The CDR3 region has the DNA TGCGCCAGCAGCGGGGTGGACAGCCGTAATTCACCCCTCCACTTT. The V call is TRBV5-1, the J call TRBJ1-6; D is perhaps TRBD1 (6 bases). Per the germline V gene, CDR1 is SGHRS and CDR2 is YFSETQ. Trimming cost V 4 bases and J 6 bases, with 14 bases left between them. The CDR3 sequence is 15 residues long.

V gene TRBV18 combines with J gene TRBJ2-7; 13 nucleotides match TRBD2. The CDR3 spans 16 residues. CDR1 and CDR2 from the germline V gene are KGHSH and LQKENI. J gave up 4 bases and V 3 bases, and 6 bases lay outside the gene matches. In DNA form, the CDR3 reads TGTGCCAGCTCACCGACGAGGACTAGCGGGGGATACGAGCAGTACTTC. Its translation: CASSPTRTSGGYEQYF. The full variable domain, in which reference TRBV18 and TRBJ2-7 provide the parts outside the CDR3, is NAGVMQNPRHLVRRRGQEARLRCSPMKGHSHVYWYRQLPEEGLKFMVYLQKENIIDESGMPKERFSAEFPKEGPSILRIQQVVRGDSAAYFCASSPTRTSGGYEQYFGPGTRLTVT.

This sequence joins TRBV19 and TRBJ1-2; D not resolved. The CDR3 extends over 12 amino acids. CDR1 is LNHDA and CDR2 is SQIVND in the germline V gene (reference sequence). V lost 3 bases to trimming and J lost 6 bases, with 8 bases between them. The CDR3 nucleotides are TGTGCCAGTAGTATGGCGAGGGATGGCTACACCTTC. It specifies CASSMARDGYTF.

The CDR3 DNA sequence: TGTGCCAGCAGTCGACAGTCTGGGGCCTACGAGCAGTACTTC. Protein product: CASSRQSGAYEQYF. The V and J genes are TRBV14 and TRBJ2-7; tentative D call: TRBD1 (5 bases). Per the germline V gene, CDR1 is SGHDN and CDR2 is FVKESK. CDR3 length: 14 amino acids. With 6 bases removed from V and 2 bases from J, the gap between germline ends came to 14 bases.

The CDR3: CASSQARGPGTYGYTF. DNA of the CDR3: TGTGCCAGCAGCCAGGCTCGGGGGCCGGGGACCTATGGCTACACCTTC. This chain connects TRBV14 to TRBJ1-2; D may be TRBD1 (6 bases). The V and J ends lost 3 bases and 4 bases respectively, with 18 bases between them. Germline-derived CDR1 and CDR2 are SGHDN and FVKESK. The CDR3 contains 16 residues.